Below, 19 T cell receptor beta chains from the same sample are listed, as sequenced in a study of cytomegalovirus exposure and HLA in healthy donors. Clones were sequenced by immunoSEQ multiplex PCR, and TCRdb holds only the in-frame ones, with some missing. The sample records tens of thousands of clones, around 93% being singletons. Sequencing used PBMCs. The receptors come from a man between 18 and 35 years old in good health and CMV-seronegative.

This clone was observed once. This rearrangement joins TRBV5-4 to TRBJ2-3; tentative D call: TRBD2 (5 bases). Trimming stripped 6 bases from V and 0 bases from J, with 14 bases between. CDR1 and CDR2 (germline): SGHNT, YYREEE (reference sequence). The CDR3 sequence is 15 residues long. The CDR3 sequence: CASKSGGLSTDTQYF. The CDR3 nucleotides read TGTGCCAGCAAGAGTGGCGGACTTAGCACAGATACGCAGTATTTT.

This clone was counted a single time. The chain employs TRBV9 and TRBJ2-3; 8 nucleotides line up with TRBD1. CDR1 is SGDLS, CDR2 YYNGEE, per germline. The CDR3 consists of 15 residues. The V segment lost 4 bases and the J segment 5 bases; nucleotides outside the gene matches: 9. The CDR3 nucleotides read TGTGCCAGCAGCTTTCTGGACAGGGCGGGAGATACGCAGTATTTT. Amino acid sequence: CASSFLDRAGDTQYF.

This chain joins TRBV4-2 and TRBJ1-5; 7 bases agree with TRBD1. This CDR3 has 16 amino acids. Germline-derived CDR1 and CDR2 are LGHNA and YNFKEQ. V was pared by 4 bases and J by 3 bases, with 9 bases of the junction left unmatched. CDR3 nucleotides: TGTGCCAGCAGCCCTGGACGGACAGGCTTCAATCAGCCCCAGCATTTT. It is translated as CASSPGRTGFNQPQHF.

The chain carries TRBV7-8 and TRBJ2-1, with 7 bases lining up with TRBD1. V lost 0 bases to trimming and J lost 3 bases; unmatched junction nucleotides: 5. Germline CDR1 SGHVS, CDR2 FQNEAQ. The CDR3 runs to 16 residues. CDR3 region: CASSLAQGLDYNEQFF. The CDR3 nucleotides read TGTGCCAGCAGCTTAGCACAGGGGTTGGACTACAATGAGCAGTTCTTC.

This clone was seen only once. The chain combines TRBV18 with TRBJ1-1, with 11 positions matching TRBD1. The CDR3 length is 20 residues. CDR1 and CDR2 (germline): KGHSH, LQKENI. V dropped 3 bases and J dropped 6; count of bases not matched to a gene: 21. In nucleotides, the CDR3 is TGTGCCAGCTCACCTCTGTATAGCCCCTTACCCGGGGACAGGGGGGCTGAAGCTTTCTTT. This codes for CASSPLYSPLPGDRGAEAFF.

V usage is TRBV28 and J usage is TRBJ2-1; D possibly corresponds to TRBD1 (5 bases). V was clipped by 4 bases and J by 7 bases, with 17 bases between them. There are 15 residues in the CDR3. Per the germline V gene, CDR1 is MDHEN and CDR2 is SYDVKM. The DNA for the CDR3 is TGTGCCAGCAGTTCGCTCGACAGCGATGGGAATGAGCAGTTCTTC. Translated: CASSSLDSDGNEQFF.

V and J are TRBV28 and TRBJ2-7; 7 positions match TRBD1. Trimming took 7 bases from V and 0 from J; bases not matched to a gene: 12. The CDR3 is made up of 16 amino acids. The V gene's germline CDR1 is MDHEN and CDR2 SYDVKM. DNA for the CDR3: TGTGCCAGCAAAACCCCAACAGGGGTCTCCTCCTACGAGCAGTACTTC. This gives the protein CASKTPTGVSSYEQYF.

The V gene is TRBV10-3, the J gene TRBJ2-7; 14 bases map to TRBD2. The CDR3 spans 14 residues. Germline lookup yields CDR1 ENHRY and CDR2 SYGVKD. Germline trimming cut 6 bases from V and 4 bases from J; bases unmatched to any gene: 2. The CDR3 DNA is TGTGCCATCAGCGGGACTAGCGGGAGTTACGAGCAGTACTTC. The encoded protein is CAISGTSGSYEQYF.

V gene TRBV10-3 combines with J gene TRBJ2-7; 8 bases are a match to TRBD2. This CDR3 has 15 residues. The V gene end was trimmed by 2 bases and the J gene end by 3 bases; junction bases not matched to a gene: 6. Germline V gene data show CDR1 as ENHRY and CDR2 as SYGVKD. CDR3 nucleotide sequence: TGTGCCATCAGTGAGGACGGGAGGGAAGGCTACGAGCAGTACTTC. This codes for CAISEDGREGYEQYF.

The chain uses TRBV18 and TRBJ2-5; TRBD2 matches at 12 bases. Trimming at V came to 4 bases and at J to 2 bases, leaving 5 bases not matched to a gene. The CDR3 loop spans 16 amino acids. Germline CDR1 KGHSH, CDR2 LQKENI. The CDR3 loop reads CASSLRTSGTQETQYF. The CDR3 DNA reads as TGTGCCAGCTCACTCCGGACTAGCGGGACTCAAGAGACCCAGTACTTC.

The CDR3 is CASSWAGTNEQFF. The DNA for the CDR3 is TGTGCCAGCAGTTGGGCGGGAACGAATGAGCAGTTCTTC. The chain is built from TRBV27 and TRBJ2-1; possibly TRBD2 for D (6 bases). The germline V and J ends were trimmed by 4 bases and 7 bases, with 11 bases remaining between them. The CDR3 loop spans 13 amino acids. Per germline, CDR1 MNHEY and CDR2 SMNVEV (reference sequence).

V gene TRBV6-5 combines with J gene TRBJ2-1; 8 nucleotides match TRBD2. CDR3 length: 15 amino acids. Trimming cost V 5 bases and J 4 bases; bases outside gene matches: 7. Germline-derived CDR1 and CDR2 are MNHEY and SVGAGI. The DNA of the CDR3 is TGTGCCAGCAGTCTAAGCGGGAGTCAATACAATGAGCAGTTCTTC. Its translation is CASSLSGSQYNEQFF.

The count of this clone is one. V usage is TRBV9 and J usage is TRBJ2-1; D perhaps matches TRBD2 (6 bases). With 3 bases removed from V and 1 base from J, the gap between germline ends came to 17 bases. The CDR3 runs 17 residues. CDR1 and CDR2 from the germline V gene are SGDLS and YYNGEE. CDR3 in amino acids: CASSGRGTTSSYNEQFF. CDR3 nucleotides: TGTGCCAGCAGCGGACGCGGGACGACTAGTTCCTACAATGAGCAGTTCTTC.

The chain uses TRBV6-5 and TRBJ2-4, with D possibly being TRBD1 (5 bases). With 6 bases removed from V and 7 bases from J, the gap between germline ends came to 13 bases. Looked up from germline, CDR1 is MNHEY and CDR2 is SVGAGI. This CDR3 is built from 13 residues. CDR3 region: CASRIQVGNIQYF. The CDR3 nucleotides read TGTGCCAGCAGAATACAGGTCGGGAACATTCAGTACTTC.

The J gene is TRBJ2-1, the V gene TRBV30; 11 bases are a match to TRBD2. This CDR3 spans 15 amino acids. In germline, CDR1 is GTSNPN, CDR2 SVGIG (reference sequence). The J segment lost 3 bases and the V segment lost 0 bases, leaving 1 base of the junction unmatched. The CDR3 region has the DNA TGTGCCTGGAGTGTACTAGCGGGAGTCTACAATGAGCAGTTCTTC. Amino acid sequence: CAWSVLAGVYNEQFF. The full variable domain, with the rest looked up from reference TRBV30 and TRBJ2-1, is SQTIHQWPATLVQPVGSPLSLECTVEGTSNPNLYWYRQAAGRGLQLLFYSVGIGQISSEVPQNLSASRPQDRQFILSSKKLLLSDSGFYLCAWSVLAGVYNEQFFGPGTRLTVL.

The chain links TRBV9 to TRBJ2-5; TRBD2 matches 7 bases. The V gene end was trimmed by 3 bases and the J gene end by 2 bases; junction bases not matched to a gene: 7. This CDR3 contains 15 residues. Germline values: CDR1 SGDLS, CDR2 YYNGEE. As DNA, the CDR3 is TGTGCCAGCAGCGCAGATAGCGGGCGGCAAGAGACCCAGTACTTC. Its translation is CASSADSGRQETQYF.

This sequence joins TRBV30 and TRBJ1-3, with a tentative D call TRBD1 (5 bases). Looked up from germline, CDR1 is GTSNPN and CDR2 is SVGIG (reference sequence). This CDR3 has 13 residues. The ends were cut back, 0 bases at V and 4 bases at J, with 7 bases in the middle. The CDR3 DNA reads TGTGCCTGGAGTGTAGGGGCGGGAAACACCATATATTTT. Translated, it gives CAWSVGAGNTIYF.

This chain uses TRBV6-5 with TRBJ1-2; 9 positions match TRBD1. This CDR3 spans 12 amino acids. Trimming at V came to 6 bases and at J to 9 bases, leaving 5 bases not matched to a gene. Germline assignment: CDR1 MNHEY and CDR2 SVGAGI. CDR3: CASSPGQGRYTF. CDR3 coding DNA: TGTGCCAGCAGCCCGGGACAGGGTCGCTACACCTTC.

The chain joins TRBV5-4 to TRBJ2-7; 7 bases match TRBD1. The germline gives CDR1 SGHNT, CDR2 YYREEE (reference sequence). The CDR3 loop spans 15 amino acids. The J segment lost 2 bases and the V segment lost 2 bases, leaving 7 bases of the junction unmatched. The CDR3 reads CASSLFSQGAYEQYF. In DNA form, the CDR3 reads TGTGCCAGCAGCTTATTTAGTCAGGGGGCCTACGAGCAGTACTTC.